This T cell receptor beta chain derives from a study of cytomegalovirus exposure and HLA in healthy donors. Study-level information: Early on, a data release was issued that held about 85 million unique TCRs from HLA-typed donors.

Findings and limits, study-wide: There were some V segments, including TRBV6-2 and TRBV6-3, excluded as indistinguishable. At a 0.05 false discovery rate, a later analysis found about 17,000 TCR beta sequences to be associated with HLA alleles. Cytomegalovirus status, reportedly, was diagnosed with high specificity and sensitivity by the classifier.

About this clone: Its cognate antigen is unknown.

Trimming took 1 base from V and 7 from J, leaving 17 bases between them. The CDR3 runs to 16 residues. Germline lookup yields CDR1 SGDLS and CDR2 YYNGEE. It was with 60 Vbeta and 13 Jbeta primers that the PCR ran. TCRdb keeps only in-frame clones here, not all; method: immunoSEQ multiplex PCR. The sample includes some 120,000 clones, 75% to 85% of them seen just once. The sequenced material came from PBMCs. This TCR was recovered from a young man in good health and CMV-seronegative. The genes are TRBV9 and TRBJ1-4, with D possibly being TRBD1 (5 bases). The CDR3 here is CASSVQPSGGGEKLFF. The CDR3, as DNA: TGTGCCAGCAGCGTACAACCTTCGGGGGGTGGTGAAAAACTGTTTTTT.